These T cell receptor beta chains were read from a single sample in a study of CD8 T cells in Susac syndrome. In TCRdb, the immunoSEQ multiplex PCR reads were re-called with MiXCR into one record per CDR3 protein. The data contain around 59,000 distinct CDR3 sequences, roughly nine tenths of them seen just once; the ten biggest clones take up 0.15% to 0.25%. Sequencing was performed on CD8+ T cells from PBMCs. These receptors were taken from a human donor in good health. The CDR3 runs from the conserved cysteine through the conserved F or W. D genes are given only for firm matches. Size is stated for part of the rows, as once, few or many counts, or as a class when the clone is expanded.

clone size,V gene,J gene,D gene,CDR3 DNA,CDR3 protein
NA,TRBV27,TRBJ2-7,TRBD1,TGTGCCAGCAGCGACAGGGGGCTCTACGAGCAGTACTTC,CASSDRGLYEQYF
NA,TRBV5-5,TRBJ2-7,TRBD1,TGTGCCAGCAGCTTGGGGTTGGGGACAGGTTTCTACGAGCAGTACTTC,CASSLGLGTGFYEQYF
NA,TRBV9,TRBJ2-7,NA,TGTGCCAGCAGCGGTAGCGGCAATCCCTACGAGCAGTACTTC,CASSGSGNPYEQYF
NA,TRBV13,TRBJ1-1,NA,TGTGCCAGCAGCTTAGGGGTTGCTGAAGCTTTCTTT,CASSLGVAEAFF
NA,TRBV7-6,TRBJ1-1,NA,TGTGCCAGCAGCTTAGTGTTTGCGGACACTGAAGCTTTCTTT,CASSLVFADTEAFF
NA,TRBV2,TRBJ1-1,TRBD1,TGTGCCAGCAGTAGAGGGACAGGGTTTACCTTGAACACTGAAGCTTTCTTT,CASSRGTGFTLNTEAFF
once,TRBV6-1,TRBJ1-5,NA,TGTGCCAGCAGTGAGGTCAGTTGGAACCTCAATCAGCCCCAGCATTTT,CASSEVSWNLNQPQHF
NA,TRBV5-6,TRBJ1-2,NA,TGTGCCAGCAGCTTAGGTGGTACGGTCACCTTC,CASSLGGTVTF
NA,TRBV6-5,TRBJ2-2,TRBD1,TGTGCCAGCAGTTACTCCCCAGGGGGCGAGACCGGGGAGCTGTTTTTT,CASSYSPGGETGELFF
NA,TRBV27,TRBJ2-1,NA,TGTGCCAGCAGTTTACGGGGCAGATACAATGAGCAGTTCTTC,CASSLRGRYNEQFF
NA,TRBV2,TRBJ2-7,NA,TGTGCCAGCCAAGACTTCCCGGACGCCTACGAGCAGTACTTC,CASQDFPDAYEQYF
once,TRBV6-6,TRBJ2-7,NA,TGTGCCAGCAGTCTCCGGACGGGGTCCACCTACGAGCAGTACTTC,CASSLRTGSTYEQYF
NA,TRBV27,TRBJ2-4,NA,TGTGCCAGCAGTTTAGGCCCCCCAGGGGTGATAGCCAAAAACATTCAGTACTTC,CASSLGPPGVIAKNIQYF
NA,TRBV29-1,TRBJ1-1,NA,TGCAGCGTTGAATCCGCAGGCCAGGGAGCTTTCTTT,CSVESAGQGAFF
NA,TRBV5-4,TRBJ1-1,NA,TGTGCCAGCAGCTTGGCAGCAGGGAACACTGAAGCTTTCTTT,CASSLAAGNTEAFF
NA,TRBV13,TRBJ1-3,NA,TGTGCCAGCAGCCCCCTTGGCGACAACACCATATATTTT,CASSPLGDNTIYF
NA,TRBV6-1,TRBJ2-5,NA,TGTGCCAGCAGACCAACCGGGAACCAAGAGACCCAGTACTTC,CASRPTGNQETQYF
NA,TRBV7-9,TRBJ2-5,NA,TGTGCCAGCAGCTTAATCCGCTTACAAGAGACCCAGTACTTC,CASSLIRLQETQYF
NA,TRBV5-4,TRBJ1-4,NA,TGTGCCAGCAGCTTGGACTCGGGAGGGGTGGCGGAAAAACTGTTTTTT,CASSLDSGGVAEKLFF
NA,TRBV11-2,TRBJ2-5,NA,TGTGCCAGCAGCTTCAGCTCGACAGAAGAGACCCAGTACTTC,CASSFSSTEETQYF